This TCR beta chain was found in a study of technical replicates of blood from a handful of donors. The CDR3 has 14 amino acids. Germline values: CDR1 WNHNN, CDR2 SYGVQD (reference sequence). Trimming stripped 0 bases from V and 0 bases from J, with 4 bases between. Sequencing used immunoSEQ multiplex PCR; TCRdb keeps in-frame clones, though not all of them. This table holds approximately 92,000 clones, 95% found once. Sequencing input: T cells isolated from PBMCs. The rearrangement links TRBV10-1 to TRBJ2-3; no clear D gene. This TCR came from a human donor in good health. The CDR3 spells CASSESASTDTQYF. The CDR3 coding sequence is TGCGCCAGCAGTGAGTCAGCTAGCACAGATACGCAGTATTTT.